The 21 T cell receptor beta chains below come from one sample, sequenced in a study of blood T cell repertoires in COVID-19. The repertoire was sequenced with immunoSEQ multiplex PCR; TCRdb's copy has only in-frame clones and lacks some. The sample has a few hundred thousand clones; about 87% are singletons. The material sequenced was PBMCs or T cells enriched from blood (not recorded which). The receptors stem from a woman aged 50 to 65 who had recovered from COVID-19.

The V call is TRBV28, the J call TRBJ1-5; D remains ambiguous. CDR1 MDHEN and CDR2 SYDVKM come from the germline V gene. V was clipped by 5 bases and J by 9 bases, with 8 bases between them. The CDR3 sequence is 11 residues long. The CDR3 nucleotides read TGTGCCAGCAGTCAACCCGGGCCCCAGCATTTT. It translates to CASSQPGPQHF.

J is TRBJ1-2 and V is TRBV2; possible D gene TRBD1, 6 bases. Germline V lookup: CDR1 SNHLY, CDR2 FYNNEI. Trimming removed 2 bases at V and 5 bases at J, with 9 bases between. The CDR3 has 13 residues. The DNA of the CDR3 is TGTGCCAGCAGTGAAAATCAGGGGTATGGCTACACCTTC. This gives the protein CASSENQGYGYTF.

V and J are TRBV18 and TRBJ1-1, with D unclear. CDR3 length: 14 amino acids. Trimming removed 1 base at V and 3 bases at J, with 9 bases between. Per germline, CDR1 KGHSH and CDR2 LQKENI. The DNA for the CDR3 is TGTGCCAGCTCACCACTAAGGGAGGACACTGAAGCTTTCTTT. It is translated as CASSPLREDTEAFF.

The chain carries TRBV9 and TRBJ2-2; D possibly corresponds to TRBD2 (6 bases). Germline V CDR1 and CDR2: SGDLS, YYNGEE. V was trimmed by 4 bases and J by 4 bases, leaving 14 bases between them. This CDR3 spans 15 amino acids. For the CDR3, the DNA is TGTGCCAGCAGCCCCCTCGGCGGGGCCACCGGGGAGCTGTTTTTT. Protein: CASSPLGGATGELFF.

The CDR3 DNA reads as TGTGCCAGCAGCTTAGCGGGCGGGTGGGATACGCAGTATTTT. Its translation: CASSLAGGWDTQYF. V usage is TRBV7-9 and J usage is TRBJ2-3; tentatively, D is TRBD2 (5 bases). The germline V gene has CDR1 SEHNR and CDR2 FQNEAQ (reference sequence). V lost 0 bases to trimming and J lost 6 bases, with 10 bases between them. This CDR3 contains 14 residues.

This clone was picked up one time. This sequence joins TRBV5-4 and TRBJ2-3; D ambiguous. Germline CDR1 reads SGHNT; CDR2 reads YYREEE (reference sequence). V was trimmed by 1 base and J by 2 bases, leaving 8 bases between them. The CDR3 has 14 residues. DNA for the CDR3: TGTGCCAGCAGCTTGCAGACATACACAGATACGCAGTATTTT. Its translation: CASSLQTYTDTQYF.

The J gene is TRBJ1-1, the V gene TRBV5-4, with 12 bases fitting TRBD1. Losses at the gene ends were 3 bases for V and 4 bases for J; bases not matched to a gene: 7. The CDR3 totals 16 residues. CDR1 and CDR2 (germline): SGHNT, YYREEE (reference sequence). CDR3 sequence (DNA): TGTGCCAGCAGCTCGGGACAGGGGGCGAAGGGCACTGAAGCTTTCTTT. Amino acid sequence: CASSSGQGAKGTEAFF.

The V gene is TRBV5-5, the J gene TRBJ1-4; the match to TRBD1 covers 9 bases. CDR3 length: 18 amino acids. Losses at the gene ends were 3 bases for V and 5 bases for J; bases not matched to a gene: 14. Germline V gives CDR1 SGHKS, CDR2 YYEKEE (reference sequence). The CDR3 nucleotides are TGTGCCAGCAGCTCTCCCGGGACAGGGTTAAGTTCCAATGAAAAACTGTTTTTT. Translated: CASSSPGTGLSSNEKLFF.

This clone was counted once. The rearrangement links TRBV6-5 to TRBJ2-7, with 7 positions matching TRBD1. This CDR3 region has 12 residues. Germline V lookup: CDR1 MNHEY, CDR2 SVGAGI. V trimming: 6 bases; J trimming: 8 bases; junction bases outside the gene matches: 7. The CDR3 here is CASRTGLWKQYF. The CDR3 DNA reads as TGTGCCAGCAGGACAGGGCTGTGGAAGCAGTACTTC.

The CDR3 sequence: CAWAGGHQETQYF. The CDR3 DNA sequence: TGTGCCTGGGCGGGGGGACACCAAGAGACCCAGTACTTC. The chain has TRBV30 and TRBJ2-5, with TRBD2 matching 8 bases. CDR1 and CDR2 (germline): GTSNPN, SVGIG (reference sequence). The length of the CDR3 is 13 residues. V lost 5 bases and J lost 0; bases outside the gene matches: 2. Full variable domain (remainder filled in from reference TRBV30 and TRBJ2-5): SQTIHQWPATLVQPVGSPLSLECTVEGTSNPNLYWYRQAAGRGLQLLFYSVGIGQISSEVPQNLSASRPQDRQFILSSKKLLLSDSGFYLCAWAGGHQETQYFGPGTRLLVL.

The CDR3 nucleotides read TGTGCCAGCAGCCAAGCGGGAGGTATTACCGGGGAGCTGTTTTTT. This sequence encodes CASSQAGGITGELFF. J is TRBJ2-2 and V is TRBV3-1 (or the pseudogene TRBV3-2), with TRBD2 matching 7 bases. The V segment lost 1 base and the J segment 5 bases; nucleotides outside the gene matches: 4. This CDR3 spans 15 amino acids. Germline V lookup: CDR1 LGHDT, CDR2 YNNKEL (reference sequence).

The CDR3 spells CASSRQLDSGANVLTF. CDR3 nucleotides: TGTGCCAGCAGCCGACAGCTTGACTCTGGGGCCAACGTCCTGACTTTC. This rearrangement joins TRBV7-6 to TRBJ2-6, with D maybe TRBD1 (5 bases). Germline-derived CDR1 and CDR2 are SGHVS and FNYEAQ. V dropped 5 bases and J dropped 0 bases, with 11 bases sitting between them. The CDR3 covers 16 residues.

This chain uses TRBV28 with TRBJ2-1; D might be TRBD1 (5 bases). The germline V gene has CDR1 MDHEN and CDR2 SYDVKM. The CDR3 sequence is 15 residues long. V dropped 6 bases and J dropped 3 bases, with 15 bases sitting between them. CDR3 in DNA: TGTGCCAGCAGCCACAACCCAGGGAACTACAATGAGCAGTTCTTC. Protein sequence: CASSHNPGNYNEQFF.

This chain joins TRBV7-8 and TRBJ2-7, with TRBD2 matching over 11 bases. The CDR3 spans 16 residues. V lost 5 bases, J lost 6 bases, and 12 bases stayed unmatched. Germline lookup yields CDR1 SGHVS and CDR2 FQNEAQ. In DNA form, the CDR3 reads TGTGCCAGCAGCAAGGCCCATAGCGGGAGGGCCATCGAGCAGTACTTC. Its translation is CASSKAHSGRAIEQYF.

The V gene is TRBV5-5, the J gene TRBJ2-1, with TRBD2 as a possible D gene (5 bases). CDR1 and CDR2 from the germline V gene are SGHKS and YYEKEE (reference sequence). Trimming left V 2 bases short and J 8 bases short, with 14 bases between. This CDR3 spans 14 amino acids. Here the CDR3 reads CASSFRELWDEQFF. In DNA, the CDR3 is TGTGCCAGCAGCTTTCGGGAACTTTGGGATGAGCAGTTCTTC.

This chain uses TRBV5-1 with TRBJ2-7; 9 positions agree with TRBD2. This CDR3 is built from 15 residues. Trimming removed 0 bases from V and 3 bases from J; junction bases left unmatched: 4. Germline-derived CDR1 and CDR2 are SGHRS and YFSETQ. CDR3 DNA: TGCGCCAGCAGCTTGGTGCTAGCGGGGAACTACGAGCAGTACTTC. This encodes CASSLVLAGNYEQYF. The whole variable domain, filled in from reference TRBV5-1 and TRBJ2-7, reads KAGVTQTPRYLIKTRGQQVTLSCSPISGHRSVSWYQQTPGQGLQFLFEYFSETQRNKGNFPGRFSGRQFSNSRSEMNVSTLELGDSALYLCASSLVLAGNYEQYFGPGTRLTVT.

The chain joins TRBV3-1 (or the pseudogene TRBV3-2) to TRBJ1-2; D gene uncertain. Trimming removed 4 bases from V and 1 base from J, with 19 bases in between. Germline CDR1 reads LGHDT; CDR2 reads YNNKEL (reference sequence). The CDR3 runs 17 residues. CDR3: CASSRGYFMGSNYGYTF. For the CDR3, the DNA is TGTGCCAGCAGCCGTGGATATTTTATGGGGAGTAACTATGGCTACACCTTC.

This chain joins TRBV30 and TRBJ1-1; the match to TRBD1 covers 7 bases. V was clipped by 1 base and J by 10 bases; unmatched bases: 21. CDR1 GTSNPN and CDR2 SVGIG come from the germline V gene (reference sequence). CDR3 length: 17 amino acids. The CDR3 is CAWSAPGTVSRYDVAFF. The CDR3 DNA reads as TGTGCCTGGAGTGCCCCGGGGACAGTCAGCCGTTATGATGTAGCTTTCTTT.

The chain carries TRBV15 and TRBJ2-2; 8 nucleotides agree with TRBD1. CDR3 length: 14 amino acids. Germline lookup yields CDR1 LNHNV and CDR2 YYDKDF (reference sequence). The V gene end was trimmed by 3 bases and the J gene end by 6 bases; junction bases not matched to a gene: 3. The CDR3 DNA reads as TGTGCCACCAGCAGGGACAGGGCCTCCGGGGAGCTGTTTTTT. Protein: CATSRDRASGELFF. Combining the CDR3 with reference TRBV15 and TRBJ2-2 gives the whole variable domain DAMVIQNPRYQVTQFGKPVTLSCSQTLNHNVMYWYQQKSSQAPKLLFHYYDKDFNNEADTPDNFQSRRPNTSFCFLDIRSPGLGDTAMYLCATSRDRASGELFFGEGSRLTVL.

In DNA form, the CDR3 reads TGTGCCAGCAGCGACAAAACTAGAGCGGAGAGCACTGAAGCTTTCTTT. It encodes CASSDKTRAESTEAFF. The chain recombines TRBV5-4 with TRBJ1-1; D is unclear. V lost 4 bases and J lost 4, with 20 bases in between. The CDR3 spans 16 residues. Germline V gives CDR1 SGHNT, CDR2 YYREEE (reference sequence).

The CDR3 sequence: CAVGGREGQGEQFF. CDR3 nucleotides: TGTGCCGTCGGGGGGCGGGAGGGCCAAGGAGAGCAGTTCTTC. The gene calls are TRBV10-3 and TRBJ2-1, with TRBD2 matching over 9 bases. CDR3 length: 14 amino acids. V shed 11 bases, J shed 10 bases, and the junction held 15 bases outside the gene matches. The germline V gene encodes CDR1 ENHRY and CDR2 SYGVKD.